This TCR beta chain was profiled in a study of prognosis after radiotherapy for stage I lung cancer. Study at large: Considered medically inoperable were all of the patients with non-small cell lung cancer. Regarding the study as a whole: Usage of the TRBV and TRBJ genes (in patients with versus without metastases) was reportedly different. Lower values of Shannon entropy after stereotactic body radiation therapy were seen in patients who developed distant metastases.

This clonotype was seen at least ten times. The antigen remains unidentified. The J segment lost 0 bases and the V segment lost 2 bases, leaving 8 bases of the junction unmatched. The CDR3 covers 17 residues. Germline CDR1 reads DFQATT; CDR2 reads SNEGSKA (reference sequence). Genomic DNA provided the template from which TCR beta CDR3 was amplified by two-round multiplex PCR. Primers targeting each individual TRBV and TRBJ gene were applied in first-round PCR. TCRdb re-analysed the multiplex PCR reads in MiXCR, keeping a single row per CDR3 protein. Here the sample spans 38,000 or so distinct CDR3 sequences, around a quarter being singletons.

The sequences come from PBMCs, collected before or after stereotactic body radiation therapy (not recorded which). The rearrangement links TRBV20-1 to TRBJ2-3; 10 bases are shared with TRBD2. This sequence originates from a donor aged 50 or older with non-small cell lung cancer. The CDR3 DNA reads TGCAGTGCTAGATTGGCTAGCGGGAGAGGGAGCACAGATACGCAGTATTTT. Protein: CSARLASGRGSTDTQYF.